This is a list of T cell receptor beta chains from one sample in a study of cytomegalovirus exposure and HLA in healthy donors. Generated by immunoSEQ multiplex PCR, the TCRdb table keeps only in-frame clones and is missing some. The sample has 68,000 or so clones. Sequenced: PBMCs. These TCRs come from a female donor in good health and CMV-seropositive. Each CDR3 is given with its conserved first and last residue. D genes are given only for firm matches. Clone size is shown for a subset of rows, as once, few, many or a class of expanded clone.

d_call,j_call,clone_size,v_call,cdr3_aa,cdr3_nt
-,TRBJ1-6,-,TRBV4-3,CASSQDPAGHPGGSPLHF,TGCGCCAGCAGCCAAGATCCCGCGGGGCACCCCGGCGGTTCACCCCTCCACTTT
TRBD1,TRBJ1-1,-,TRBV19,CASSMDRVLTEAFF,TGTGCCAGTAGTATGGACAGGGTGTTAACTGAAGCTTTCTTT
-,TRBJ1-3,-,TRBV9,CASGGGLGDTIYF,TGTGCCAGCGGGGGGGGCCTCGGGGACACCATATATTTT
TRBD2,TRBJ2-7,-,TRBV6-1,CASGERENYEQYF,TGTGCCAGCGGCGAGCGGGAGAACTACGAGCAGTACTTC
-,TRBJ1-1,-,TRBV7-9,CASSPTRTARDTEAFF,TGTGCCAGCAGTCCCACCCGGACAGCTCGAGACACTGAAGCTTTCTTT
-,TRBJ2-1,-,TRBV5-4,CASSFSGSYNEQFF,TGTGCCAGCAGCTTTTCCGGGTCCTACAATGAGCAGTTCTTC
TRBD1,TRBJ2-3,-,TRBV11-3,CASSRDRDADTQYF,TGTGCCAGCAGCCGGGACAGGGATGCAGATACGCAGTATTTT
-,TRBJ1-1,-,TRBV5-1,CASSSSRQNTEAFF,TGCGCCAGCAGCTCCTCGAGGCAGAACACTGAAGCTTTCTTT
TRBD1,TRBJ2-1,-,TRBV28,CASSATRTGSNEQFF,TGTGCCAGCAGTGCTACCCGGACAGGGTCGAATGAGCAGTTCTTC
TRBD1,TRBJ1-6,medium-sized,TRBV5-1,CASSQGQGDSPLHF,TGCGCCAGCAGCCAGGGACAGGGGGACTCACCCCTCCACTTT
TRBD1,TRBJ1-5,-,TRBV9,CASSSNLQGEPQHF,TGTGCCAGCAGCTCAAATCTACAGGGGGAACCCCAGCATTTT
TRBD2,TRBJ2-5,-,TRBV7-9,CASSLAGGPTHGTQYF,TGTGCCAGCAGCTTAGCGGGAGGGCCGACACACGGGACCCAGTACTTC
TRBD2,TRBJ2-5,-,TRBV7-2,CASSLAQGSGGRQETQYF,TGTGCCAGCAGCTTAGCTCAGGGTAGCGGGGGGAGACAAGAGACCCAGTACTTC
TRBD2,TRBJ2-7,-,TRBV14,CASSHWRRVLAGAPGRYEQYF,TGTGCCAGCAGCCATTGGAGACGGGTACTAGCGGGGGCTCCGGGTCGGTACGAGCAGTACTTC
TRBD1,TRBJ2-2,-,TRBV6-6,CASLRDRGNTGELFF,TGTGCCAGCCTTCGGGACAGGGGGAACACCGGGGAGCTGTTTTTT
-,TRBJ1-5,-,TRBV12-5,CASGPLGDQPQHF,TGTGCTAGTGGTCCCCTGGGAGATCAGCCCCAGCATTTT
TRBD1,TRBJ1-1,-,TRBV5-1,CASSLGAGQVNTEAFF,TGCGCCAGCAGCTTGGGGGCGGGACAGGTGAACACTGAAGCTTTCTTT
TRBD1,TRBJ1-4,-,TRBV7-2,CASTLGTGLRGVNEKLFF,TGTGCCAGCACCCTTGGGACAGGCCTTAGAGGGGTTAATGAAAAACTGTTTTTT
TRBD1,TRBJ2-7,-,TRBV10-1,CASSVNRGYEQYF,TGCGCCAGCAGTGTCAACAGGGGCTACGAGCAGTACTTC
-,TRBJ1-1,-,TRBV7-8,CASSLAPGDGTEAFF,TGTGCCAGCAGCTTAGCGCCCGGGGATGGCACTGAAGCTTTCTTT
-,TRBJ1-6,-,TRBV6-6,CASSAYNSPLHF,TGTGCCAGCAGCGCCTATAATTCACCCCTCCACTTT
-,TRBJ2-7,-,TRBV18,CASSPPEGTAYEQYF,TGTGCCAGCTCACCACCGGAGGGGACAGCCTACGAGCAGTACTTC
TRBD1,TRBJ1-1,-,TRBV9,CASSATTGTEAFF,TGTGCCAGCAGCGCTACGACAGGGACTGAAGCTTTCTTT
TRBD2,TRBJ2-2,-,TRBV2,CASSEIRGGSTGELFF,TGTGCCAGCAGTGAAATAAGGGGCGGGAGTACCGGGGAGCTGTTTTTT
TRBD1,TRBJ1-1,-,TRBV6-1,CASNPPGGSTEAFF,TGTGCCAGCAACCCGCCAGGGGGGAGTACTGAAGCTTTCTTT
TRBD1,TRBJ2-1,-,TRBV5-1,CASSRGQGTYNEQFF,TGCGCCAGCAGCCGAGGACAGGGGACCTACAATGAGCAGTTCTTC
TRBD2,TRBJ2-3,-,TRBV27,CASSPVLGRRGTTSTDTQYF,TGTGCCAGCAGTCCTGTCCTCGGTCGGCGGGGGACCACTAGCACAGATACGCAGTATTTT